This TCR beta chain was identified during a study of T cell responses to AZD1222 COVID-19 vaccine. Points from the study as a whole: CD4 TCRs linked to vaccination spanned spike, dominating at 160-218 and 743-854.

Remarks on this clone: Its antigen remains unidentified.

Second doses were pooled across both intervals (about 4 or about 12 weeks). Germline CDR1 and CDR2: MNHEY and SMNVEV (reference sequence). The CDR3 consists of 13 residues. V was pared by 5 bases and J by 3 bases, with 11 bases between. Sequencing was performed with immunoSEQ multiplex PCR; in TCRdb, only in-frame clones are kept and a portion is missing. The table shows approximately 91,000 clones, with around 93% occurring only once. The sequence was collected from an adult who received the AZD1222 COVID-19 vaccine. The source was peripheral blood, collected 28 days after the second AZD1222 dose. V usage is TRBV27 and J usage is TRBJ2-7, with D hard to call. The CDR3 DNA sequence: TGTGCCAGCAGTCCTACGGCTTTCTACGAGCAGTACTTC. Translation gives CASSPTAFYEQYF.